These T cell receptor beta chains were read from a single sample in a study of blood T cell repertoires in COVID-19. Measured with immunoSEQ multiplex PCR; TCRdb has only the in-frame clones, and not every one. The repertoire holds roughly 250,000 clones, with about 83% as singletons. Material for sequencing was peripheral blood. All receptors derive from a man aged 40-49 years with active or convalescent COVID-19. Both conserved end residues are part of each CDR3. The D gene is left open where the match is weak. Size is omitted from some rows. Given values are once, few, many or a class for expanded clones.

size,V,D,J,CDR3,DNA
NA,TRBV30,NA,TRBJ1-2,CASPRGANYGYTF,TGTGCCTCCCCTAGAGGAGCTAACTATGGCTACACCTTC
NA,TRBV5-5,NA,TRBJ2-7,CASSFSPLRSDEQYF,TGTGCCAGCAGCTTTAGTCCCCTCCGTTCGGACGAGCAGTACTTC
NA,TRBV11-3,NA,TRBJ1-3,CASSLDGPSSGNTIYF,TGTGCCAGCAGCTTAGATGGTCCCAGCTCTGGAAACACCATATATTTT
NA,TRBV29-1,TRBD1,TRBJ2-4,CSVWDRDTKNIQYF,TGCAGCGTTTGGGACAGGGATACCAAAAACATTCAGTACTTC
NA,TRBV9,NA,TRBJ1-4,CASSPPGAGFGGVGEKLFF,TGTGCCAGCAGCCCCCCCGGCGCCGGATTTGGTGGAGTCGGTGAAAAACTGTTTTTT
NA,TRBV3-1/TRBV3-2,TRBD1,TRBJ1-2,CASSLRGNYGYTF,TGTGCCAGCAGCCTCAGGGGGAACTATGGCTACACCTTC
NA,TRBV12-3/TRBV12-4,TRBD1,TRBJ1-1,CASSRRTGDRAFF,TGTGCCAGCAGTAGACGGACAGGGGATCGAGCTTTCTTT
once,TRBV19,TRBD1,TRBJ2-1,CASSNQGQGAYEQFF,TGTGCCAGTAGCAATCAAGGACAGGGGGCCTATGAGCAGTTCTTC
NA,TRBV10-3,NA,TRBJ1-4,CAISLGANEKLFF,TGTGCCATCAGCCTCGGGGCTAATGAAAAACTGTTTTTT
NA,TRBV19,TRBD1,TRBJ1-2,CASSPGTGGAVGGYTF,TGTGCCAGTAGCCCCGGGACAGGGGGCGCGGTGGGAGGCTACACCTTC
NA,TRBV29-1,NA,TRBJ2-7,CSAQVFDEQYF,TGCAGCGCACAAGTTTTCGACGAGCAGTACTTC
NA,TRBV24-1,TRBD1,TRBJ1-2,CATSDPRRQGASDGYTF,TGTGCCACCAGTGACCCACGCCGACAGGGGGCGAGTGATGGCTACACCTTC
NA,TRBV7-6,TRBD1,TRBJ2-7,CASSLGQRGSSYEQYF,TGTGCCAGCAGCTTGGGACAGCGCGGCAGCTCCTACGAGCAGTACTTC
NA,TRBV6-2/TRBV6-3,NA,TRBJ2-3,CASSGELLDTQYF,TGTGCCAGCAGCGGAGAGCTTTTGGATACGCAGTATTTT
NA,TRBV6-2/TRBV6-3,TRBD2,TRBJ2-1,CASSYTLSGGDYNEQFF,TGTGCCAGCAGTTACACCCTTAGCGGGGGGGATTACAATGAGCAGTTCTTC
few,TRBV9,TRBD1,TRBJ2-1,CASSYRTGVYNEQFF,TGTGCCAGCAGCTACAGGACAGGGGTCTACAATGAGCAGTTCTTC
few,TRBV29-1,TRBD1,TRBJ2-3,CSVSGQTTDTQYF,TGCAGCGTTTCGGGACAGACCACAGATACGCAGTATTTT
NA,TRBV7-9,NA,TRBJ2-1,CASSSIAAPSYNEQFF,TGTGCCAGCAGCTCCATCGCGGCACCTTCCTACAATGAGCAGTTCTTC
NA,TRBV11-3,NA,TRBJ1-1,CASTTRGETEAFF,TGTGCCAGTACCACCCGGGGGGAGACTGAAGCTTTCTTT
NA,TRBV9,TRBD1,TRBJ2-5,CASSVHDRGKETQYF,TGTGCCAGCAGCGTACATGACAGGGGGAAAGAGACCCAGTACTTC
medium-sized,TRBV18,NA,TRBJ2-7,CASSRTGNDEQYF,TGTGCCAGCTCACGAACAGGGAATGACGAGCAGTACTTC
NA,TRBV5-4,NA,TRBJ2-5,CASSGGGLQETQYF,TGTGCCAGCAGTGGGGGGGGCCTCCAAGAGACCCAGTACTTC
NA,TRBV2,TRBD1,TRBJ1-6,CASSQGASNSPLHF,TGTGCCAGCAGCCAGGGGGCTTCCAATTCACCCCTCCACTTT
NA,TRBV5-5,NA,TRBJ1-2,CASETGDNYGYTF,TGTGCCAGCGAGACAGGAGACAACTATGGCTACACCTTC
NA,TRBV5-5,NA,TRBJ2-1,CASSLDLGSSYNEQFF,TGTGCCAGCAGCCTGGATTTGGGGAGCTCCTACAATGAGCAGTTCTTC